Reported below is one TCR beta chain. The data were obtained in a study of blood T cell repertoires in COVID-19. Germline values: CDR1 MDHEN, CDR2 SYDVKM. The CDR3 is 15 amino acids. Between the trimmed V and J ends, which lost 5 bases and 3 bases, there was a span of 15 bases. Clones were read by immunoSEQ multiplex PCR, and TCRdb kept only the in-frame ones, dropping some. The data hold around 300,000 clones, with roughly 88% observed a single time. What was sequenced was peripheral blood. This receptor was taken from a woman aged 45 to 65 with active or convalescent COVID-19. The J gene is TRBJ2-3, the V gene TRBV28; the D is unclear. CDR3 bases: TGTGCCAGCAGTCCAAAGGTGCACGGGACAGATACGCAGTATTTT. Amino acid sequence: CASSPKVHGTDTQYF.